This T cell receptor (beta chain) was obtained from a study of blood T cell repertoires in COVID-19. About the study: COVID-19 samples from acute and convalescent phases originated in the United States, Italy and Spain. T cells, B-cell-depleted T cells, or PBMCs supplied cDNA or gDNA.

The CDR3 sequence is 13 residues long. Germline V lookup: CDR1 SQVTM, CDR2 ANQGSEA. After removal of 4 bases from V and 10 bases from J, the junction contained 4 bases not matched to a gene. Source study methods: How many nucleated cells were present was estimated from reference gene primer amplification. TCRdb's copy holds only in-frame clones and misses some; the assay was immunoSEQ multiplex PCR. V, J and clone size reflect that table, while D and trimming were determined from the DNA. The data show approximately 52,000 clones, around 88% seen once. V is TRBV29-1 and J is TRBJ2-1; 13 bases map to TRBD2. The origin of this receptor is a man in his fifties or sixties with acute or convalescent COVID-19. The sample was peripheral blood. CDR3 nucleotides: TGCAGCGTTGCACGGGGACTAGCGGGGGAGCAGTTCTTC. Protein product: CSVARGLAGEQFF.